The 4 T cell receptor beta chains presented below share a single source sample, sequenced in a study of PD-L1 blockade in urothelial cancer. Repertoires were generated with immunoSEQ multiplex PCR, while TCRdb's copy carries only in-frame clones and drops some. This sample has 83,000 or so clones, with roughly 85% found just once. Time point: peripheral blood 6 weeks after treatment start. This sample comprised PBMCs, obtained around atezolizumab (anti-PD-L1) treatment. The receptors shown here come from a man between 65 and 79 years old with urothelial cancer.

The chain uses TRBV6-5 and TRBJ2-7; D may be TRBD2 (6 bases). V was cut by 6 bases and J by 4 bases, with 19 bases left in between. CDR1 MNHEY and CDR2 SVGAGI come from the germline V gene. The CDR3 sequence is 15 residues long. The CDR3: CASRMLGSGIYEQYF. CDR3 DNA sequence: TGTGCCAGCAGGATGTTGGGTAGCGGAATATACGAGCAGTACTTC.

The chain recombines TRBV11-2 with TRBJ1-3, with D possibly being TRBD1 (6 bases). Trimming shortened V by 6 bases and J by 2 bases, and 11 bases separated the two germline ends. The length of the CDR3 is 14 residues. CDR1 and CDR2 from the germline V gene are SGHAT and FQNNGV. CDR3 amino acids: CASRVQGPGNTIYF. CDR3 DNA: TGTGCCAGCAGGGTACAGGGCCCTGGAAACACCATATATTTT.

V gene TRBV11-3 combines with J gene TRBJ1-1; the D is unclear. CDR1 is SGHNT and CDR2 is YENEEA in the germline V gene. Trimming removed 0 bases from V and 7 bases from J, with 9 bases in between. The CDR3 is made up of 13 amino acids. The CDR3 reads CASSLDLYSEAFF. The DNA for the CDR3 is TGTGCCAGCAGCTTAGATCTATACAGTGAAGCTTTCTTT. Based on the CDR3 plus reference TRBV11-3 and TRBJ1-1, the full variable domain is EAGVVQSPRYKIIEKKQPVAFWCNPISGHNTLYWYLQNLGQGPELLIRYENEEAVDDSQLPKDRFSAERLKGVDSTLKIQPAELGDSAVYLCASSLDLYSEAFFGQGTRLTVV.

The J gene is TRBJ1-5, the V gene TRBV19; no definite D call. V shed 8 bases and J shed 7 bases, with 21 bases lying between them. This CDR3 contains 15 residues. Germline CDR1 LNHDA, CDR2 SQIVND (reference sequence). CDR3: CASRPLTGEGQPQHF. CDR3 DNA sequence: TGTGCCAGTCGTCCGCTAACCGGGGAAGGGCAGCCCCAGCATTTT.